The next 2 T cell receptor beta chains were all read from a single sample in a study of blood T cell repertoires in COVID-19. Here immunoSEQ multiplex PCR was the method, and the copy in TCRdb shows in-frame clones only, minus some. The table has 100,000 to 130,000 clones, approximately 84% seen once. The sample taken for sequencing was peripheral blood. The receptors derive from a human donor in a cohort sampled during active COVID-19.

The chain employs TRBV2 and TRBJ2-5, with a tentative D call TRBD1 (5 bases). The CDR3 has 14 amino acids. Germline loops: CDR1 SNHLY, CDR2 FYNNEI. Trimming stripped 2 bases from V and 4 bases from J, with 11 bases between. CDR3 DNA sequence: TGTGCCAGCAGTGAACAGGGTCCACGAGAGACCCAGTACTTC. It yields the protein CASSEQGPRETQYF.

V usage is TRBV7-8 and J usage is TRBJ2-1; 8 positions match TRBD2. V shed 5 bases, J shed 10 bases, and the junction held 16 bases outside the gene matches. There are 16 residues in the CDR3. Germline assignment: CDR1 SGHVS and CDR2 FQNEAQ. CDR3 in amino acids: CASSIPGLVLVKEQFF. The CDR3 DNA sequence: TGTGCCAGCAGCATACCGGGACTAGTATTAGTAAAGGAGCAGTTCTTC.